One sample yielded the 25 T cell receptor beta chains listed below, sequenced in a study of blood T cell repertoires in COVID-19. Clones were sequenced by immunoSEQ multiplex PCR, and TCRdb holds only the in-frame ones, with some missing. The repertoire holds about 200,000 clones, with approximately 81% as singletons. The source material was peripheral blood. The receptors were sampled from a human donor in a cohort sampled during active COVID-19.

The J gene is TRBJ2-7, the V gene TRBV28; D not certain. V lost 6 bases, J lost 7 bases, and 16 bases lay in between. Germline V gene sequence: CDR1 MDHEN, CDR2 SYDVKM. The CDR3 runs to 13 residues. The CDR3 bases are TGTGCCAGCAGCCCTCCTCAGCGATCTGAGCAGTACTTC. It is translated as CASSPPQRSEQYF.

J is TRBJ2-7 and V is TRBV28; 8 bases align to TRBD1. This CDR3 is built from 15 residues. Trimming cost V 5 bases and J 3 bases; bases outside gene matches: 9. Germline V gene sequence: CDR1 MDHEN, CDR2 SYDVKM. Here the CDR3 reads CASSVTGVGGYEQYF. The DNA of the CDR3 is TGTGCCAGCAGTGTGACAGGGGTTGGAGGCTACGAGCAGTACTTC.

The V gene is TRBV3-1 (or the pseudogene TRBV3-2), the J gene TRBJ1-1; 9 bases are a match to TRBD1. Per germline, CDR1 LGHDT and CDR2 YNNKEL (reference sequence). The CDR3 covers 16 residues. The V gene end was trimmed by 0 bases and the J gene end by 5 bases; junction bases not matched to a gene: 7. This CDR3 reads CASSQELTGGRTEAFF. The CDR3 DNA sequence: TGTGCCAGCAGCCAAGAGTTAACAGGGGGCCGGACTGAAGCTTTCTTT.

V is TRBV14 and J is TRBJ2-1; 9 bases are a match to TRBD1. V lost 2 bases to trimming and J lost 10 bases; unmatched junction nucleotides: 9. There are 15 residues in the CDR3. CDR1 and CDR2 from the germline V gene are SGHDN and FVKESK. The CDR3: CASSQPGQGFREQFF. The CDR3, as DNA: TGTGCCAGCAGCCAACCGGGACAGGGCTTTCGGGAGCAGTTCTTC.

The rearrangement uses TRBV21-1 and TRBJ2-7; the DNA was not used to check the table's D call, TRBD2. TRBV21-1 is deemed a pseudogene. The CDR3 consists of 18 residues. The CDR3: CASSQNQTLTSGGHEQYF. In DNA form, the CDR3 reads TGTGCCAGCAGCCAAAACCAGACATTGACTAGCGGTGGCCACGAGCAGTACTTC.

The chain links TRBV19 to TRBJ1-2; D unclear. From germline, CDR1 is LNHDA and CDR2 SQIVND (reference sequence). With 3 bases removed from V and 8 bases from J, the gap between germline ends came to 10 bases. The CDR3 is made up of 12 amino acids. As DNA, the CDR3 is TGTGCCAGTAGTATGCGTGGGCGCGGCTACACCTTC. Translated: CASSMRGRGYTF.

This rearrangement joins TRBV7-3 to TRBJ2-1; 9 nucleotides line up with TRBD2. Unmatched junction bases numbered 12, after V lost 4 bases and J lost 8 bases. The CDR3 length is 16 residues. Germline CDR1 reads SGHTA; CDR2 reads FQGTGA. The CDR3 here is CASSSQGGGASDEQFF. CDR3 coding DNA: TGTGCCAGCAGCTCCCAGGGCGGGGGGGCTTCCGATGAGCAGTTCTTC.

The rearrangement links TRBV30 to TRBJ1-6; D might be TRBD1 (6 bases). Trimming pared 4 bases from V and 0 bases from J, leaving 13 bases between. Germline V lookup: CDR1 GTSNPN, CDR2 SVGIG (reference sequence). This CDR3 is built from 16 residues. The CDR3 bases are TGTGCCTGGAACCTGGGACACCGCTCCTATAATTCACCCCTCCACTTT. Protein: CAWNLGHRSYNSPLHF.

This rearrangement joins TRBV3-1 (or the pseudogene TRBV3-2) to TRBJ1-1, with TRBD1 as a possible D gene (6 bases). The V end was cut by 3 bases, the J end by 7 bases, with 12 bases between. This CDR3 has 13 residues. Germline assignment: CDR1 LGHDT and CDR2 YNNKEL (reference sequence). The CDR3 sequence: CASSQVWTDEAFF. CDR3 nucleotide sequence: TGTGCCAGCAGCCAGGTCTGGACAGATGAAGCTTTCTTT.

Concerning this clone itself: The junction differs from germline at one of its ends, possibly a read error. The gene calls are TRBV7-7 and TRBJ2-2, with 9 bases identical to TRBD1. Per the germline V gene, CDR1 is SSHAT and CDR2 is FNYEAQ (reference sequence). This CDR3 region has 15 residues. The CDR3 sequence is CASSKQGARAGELFF. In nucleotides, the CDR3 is TGTGCTAGCAGCAAACAGGGGGCGAGGGCCGGGGAGCTGTTTTTT.

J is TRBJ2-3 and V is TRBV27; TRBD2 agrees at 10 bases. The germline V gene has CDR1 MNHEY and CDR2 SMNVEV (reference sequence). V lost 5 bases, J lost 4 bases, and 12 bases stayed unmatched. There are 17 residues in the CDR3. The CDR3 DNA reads TGTGCCAGCAGTCCCGAACTAGCGGGACTTCAAGCAGATACGCAGTATTTT. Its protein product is CASSPELAGLQADTQYF.

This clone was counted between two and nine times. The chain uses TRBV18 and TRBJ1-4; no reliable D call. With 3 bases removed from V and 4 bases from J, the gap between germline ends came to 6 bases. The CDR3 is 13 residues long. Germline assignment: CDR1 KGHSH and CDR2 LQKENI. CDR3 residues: CASSPGLNEKLFF. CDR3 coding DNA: TGTGCCAGCTCACCCGGACTTAATGAAAAACTGTTTTTT.

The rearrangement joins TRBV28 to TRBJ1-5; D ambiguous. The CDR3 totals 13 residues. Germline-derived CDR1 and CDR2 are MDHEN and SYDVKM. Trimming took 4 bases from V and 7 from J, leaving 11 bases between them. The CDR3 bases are TGTGCCAGCAGTTCGGAGGAGGTACAGCCCCAGCATTTT. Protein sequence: CASSSEEVQPQHF.

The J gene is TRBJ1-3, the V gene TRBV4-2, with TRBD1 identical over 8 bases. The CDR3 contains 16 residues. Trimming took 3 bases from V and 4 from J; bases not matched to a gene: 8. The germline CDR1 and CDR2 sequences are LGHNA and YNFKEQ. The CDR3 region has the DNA TGTGCCAGCAGCCATTCGCAGGGGGCTTCGGGAAACACCATATATTTT. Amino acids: CASSHSQGASGNTIYF.

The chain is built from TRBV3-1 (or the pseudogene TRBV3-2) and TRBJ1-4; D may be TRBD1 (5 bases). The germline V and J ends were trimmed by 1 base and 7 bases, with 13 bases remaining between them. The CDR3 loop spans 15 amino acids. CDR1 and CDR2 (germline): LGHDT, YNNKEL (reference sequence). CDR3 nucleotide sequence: TGTGCCAGCAGCCAAGTTGGGGCCGCAGGTGAAAAACTGTTTTTT. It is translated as CASSQVGAAGEKLFF.

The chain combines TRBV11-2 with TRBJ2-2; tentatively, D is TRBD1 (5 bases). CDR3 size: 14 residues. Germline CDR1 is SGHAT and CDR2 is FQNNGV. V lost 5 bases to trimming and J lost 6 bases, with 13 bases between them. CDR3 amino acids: CASSLGVGAGELFF. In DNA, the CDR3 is TGTGCCAGCAGCCTTGGGGTAGGGGCCGGGGAGCTGTTTTTT.

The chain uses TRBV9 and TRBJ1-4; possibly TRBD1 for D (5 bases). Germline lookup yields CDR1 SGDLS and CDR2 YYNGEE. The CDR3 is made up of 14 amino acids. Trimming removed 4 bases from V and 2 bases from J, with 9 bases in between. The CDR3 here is CASSKGVTNEKLFF. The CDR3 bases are TGTGCCAGCAGCAAAGGGGTCACTAATGAAAAACTGTTTTTT.

The CDR3 region has the DNA TGTGCCAGCAGCCAAGGGTCGGGGGGCAATGAGCAGTTCTTC. Amino acid sequence: CASSQGSGGNEQFF. The rearrangement joins TRBV16 to TRBJ2-1; 7 nucleotides match TRBD2. The V gene end was trimmed by 2 bases and the J gene end by 6 bases; junction bases not matched to a gene: 4. Looked up from germline, CDR1 is KGHSY and CDR2 is FQNENV. The CDR3 is 14 residues long.

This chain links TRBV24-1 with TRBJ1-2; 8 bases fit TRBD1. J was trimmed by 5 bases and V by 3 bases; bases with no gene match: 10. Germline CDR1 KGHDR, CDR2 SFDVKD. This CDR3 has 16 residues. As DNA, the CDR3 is TGTGCCACCAGTGATCACATAGGGACAGGAGTATATGGCTACACCTTC. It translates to CATSDHIGTGVYGYTF.

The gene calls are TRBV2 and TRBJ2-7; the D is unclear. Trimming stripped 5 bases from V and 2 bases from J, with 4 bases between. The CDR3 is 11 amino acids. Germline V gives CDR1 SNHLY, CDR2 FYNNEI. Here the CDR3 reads CASSPTYEQYF. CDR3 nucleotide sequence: TGTGCCAGCAGTCCTACCTACGAGCAGTACTTC.

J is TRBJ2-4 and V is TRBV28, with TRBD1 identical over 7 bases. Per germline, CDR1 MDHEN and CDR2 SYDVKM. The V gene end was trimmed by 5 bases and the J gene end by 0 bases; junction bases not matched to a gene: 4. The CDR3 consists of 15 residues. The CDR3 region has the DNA TGTGCCAGCAGTGACAGGGAACTAGCCAAAAACATTCAGTACTTC. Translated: CASSDRELAKNIQYF.

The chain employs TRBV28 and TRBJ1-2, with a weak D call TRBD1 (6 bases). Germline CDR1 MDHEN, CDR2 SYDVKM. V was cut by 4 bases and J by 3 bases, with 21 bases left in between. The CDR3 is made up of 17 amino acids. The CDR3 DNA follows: TGTGCCAGCAGTTCACAAAACAACAGGGCGCGGCACTATGGCTACACCTTC. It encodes CASSSQNNRARHYGYTF.

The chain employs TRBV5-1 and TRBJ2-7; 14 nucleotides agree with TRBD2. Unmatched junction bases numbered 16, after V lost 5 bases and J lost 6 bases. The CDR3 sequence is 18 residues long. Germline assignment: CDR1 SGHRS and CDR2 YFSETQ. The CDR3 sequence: CASSFAPGLAGASAEQYF. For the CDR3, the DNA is TGCGCCAGCAGTTTTGCTCCGGGACTAGCGGGAGCTTCAGCCGAGCAGTACTTC.

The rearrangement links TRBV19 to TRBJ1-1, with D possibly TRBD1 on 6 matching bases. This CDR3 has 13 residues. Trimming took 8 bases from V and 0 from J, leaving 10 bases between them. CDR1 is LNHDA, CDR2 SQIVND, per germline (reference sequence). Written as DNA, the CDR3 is TGTGCCAGTCTCGACAGGTTGAACACTGAAGCTTTCTTT. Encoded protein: CASLDRLNTEAFF.

This chain's CDR3 is CSASSSEAFF. In nucleotides, the CDR3 is TGCAGTGCCAGTTCGTCTGAAGCTTTCTTT. The rearrangement links TRBV20-1 to TRBJ1-1, with D uncertain. Per germline, CDR1 DFQATT and CDR2 SNEGSKA (reference sequence). V gave up 6 bases and J gave up 6 bases, with 8 bases separating them. This CDR3 contains 10 residues.